The present entry profiles one T cell receptor beta chain with its context. This CDR3 is built from 12 residues. Germline-derived CDR1 and CDR2 are MDHEN and SYDVKM. The ends were cut back, 8 bases at V and 0 bases at J, with 7 bases in the middle. The data derive from a study of T cell responses to AZD1222 COVID-19 vaccine. The protocol was immunoSEQ multiplex PCR, while the TCRdb copy is restricted to in-frame clones and leaves out a portion. The table records approximately 190,000 clones, 90% to 95% of them present only once. This TCR derives from an adult in good health. The chain is built from TRBV28 and TRBJ1-2; D is ambiguous. The starting material was peripheral blood, obtained on day 0 of AZD1222 vaccination. The CDR3 DNA is TGTGCCAGCGGCGGGTCTAACTATGGCTACACCTTC. This encodes CASGGSNYGYTF.